This T cell receptor (beta chain) was sequenced during a study of blood T cells in healthy people across ages. Sample-barcoded 5' priming and a J-beta primer mix drove a second PCR of 7 to 11 cycles. TCRdb re-derived calls from the 5' RACE reads in MiXCR, one entry per CDR3 protein. The sample has roughly 900,000 distinct CDR3 sequences; roughly 43% are singletons. This clonotype was observed a few times. This CDR3 spans 16 amino acids. V dropped 3 bases and J dropped 1; count of bases not matched to a gene: 4. Sequenced sample: blood. The TCR was taken from a man younger than 45 in good health. The V and J genes are TRBV12-3 or TRBV12-4 and TRBJ2-1; 9 positions match TRBD2. CDR3 sequence reads: CASSFSSGVSYNEQFF. The CDR3 coding sequence is TGTGCCAGCAGTTTTTCTAGCGGGGTTTCCTACAATGAGCAGTTCTTC.